These T cell receptor beta chains were read from a single sample in a study of T-cell reconstitution after alpha-beta-depleted transplantation in children. TCRdb re-called the PCR reads through MiXCR, storing one row per CDR3 protein. The table shows under 750,000 distinct CDR3 sequences, with under 25% occurring only once. Sequenced material: PBMCs, mostly from graft donor cells, taken 360 days after TCRalphabeta/CD19-depleted stem cell transplant. Receptors originate from a boy under two years old who had a stem cell transplant for acute myeloid leukemia, so the T cells may come from the graft donor. The CDR3 runs from the conserved cysteine through the conserved F or W. The order of the fields is V gene, clone size, D gene, J gene, CDR3 protein, CDR3 DNA. A D gene is named only where the DNA matches it firmly. Only part of the rows carry a size: once, few, many, or a class if the clone is expanded.

TRBV29-1	NA	NA	TRBJ1-4	CSAYLRGHNEKLFF	TGCAGCGCCTACCTCCGGGGACATAATGAAAAACTGTTTTTT
TRBV5-1	many	TRBD1	TRBJ2-3	CASSLHRGESSTDTQYF	TGCGCCAGCAGCTTGCACAGGGGGGAGTCTAGCACAGATACGCAGTATTTT
TRBV10-3	few	TRBD1	TRBJ2-7	CAIRNPLTGLRTYEQYF	TGTGCCATCAGGAACCCTTTGACAGGGCTCCGCACCTACGAGCAGTACTTC
TRBV29-1	many	NA	TRBJ2-1	CSARLYSYNEQFF	TGCAGCGCTCGACTTTACTCCTACAATGAGCAGTTCTTC
TRBV12-3/TRBV12-4	NA	TRBD1	TRBJ1-1	CASRDRSATEAFF	TGTGCCAGCAGGGACAGGTCGGCCACTGAAGCTTTCTTT
TRBV20-1	many	NA	TRBJ2-7	CSANLGYEQYF	TGCAGTGCCAACCTCGGGTACGAGCAGTACTTC
TRBV29-1	NA	TRBD1	TRBJ2-7	CSIYRGRYEQYF	TGCAGCATATACAGGGGGCGATACGAGCAGTACTTC
TRBV7-6	NA	NA	TRBJ1-5	CASSATTGINQPQHF	TGTGCCAGCAGCGCGACCACAGGGATCAATCAGCCCCAGCATTTT
TRBV7-6	once	NA	TRBJ2-2	CASSGTGSGTGELFF	TGTGCCAGCAGCGGTACAGGGTCCGGCACCGGGGAGCTGTTTTTT
TRBV7-9	many	NA	TRBJ2-6	CASSLPGLSGANVLTF	TGTGCCAGCAGCTTACCGGGGCTCTCTGGGGCCAACGTCCTGACTTTC
TRBV12-3/TRBV12-4	many	NA	TRBJ1-2	CASSLQGIYGYTF	TGCGCCAGCAGCCTTCAGGGGATCTATGGCTACACCTTC